The present TCR beta chain was sequenced within a study of monozygotic twins with inflammatory bowel disease. Total RNA input per TCR library was about 3.5 ug. The template-switching step introduced UMIs that carried a 6-nucleotide sample barcode. For each CDR3 protein, TCRdb gives one entry from its re-call of the 5' RACE reads, without DNA. In all, the sample yields 200,000 to 250,000 distinct CDR3 sequences. This CDR3 spans 15 amino acids. CDR1 SGHTA and CDR2 FQGTGA come from the germline V gene. Each donor supplied approximately 2.5 ml of blood. The chain is built from TRBV7-3 and TRBJ2-1; TCRdb outputs TRBD2, but without DNA this stays unchecked. The specimen sequenced was blood. The sequence derives from a human donor with ulcerative colitis or Crohn's disease, or a healthy co-twin of an affected twin (not recorded which). This CDR3 is CASSQTGGRGNEQFF.